These T cell receptor beta chains were read from a single sample in a study of brain T cells in children with intractable seizures. Clones were read by immunoSEQ multiplex PCR, and TCRdb kept only the in-frame ones, dropping some. The sample holds roughly 2,500 clones, roughly 80% seen once. Here the sequenced sample was resected brain tissue, taken at surgery. These receptors originate from a boy in the first two years of life with hemimegalencephaly and intractable seizures. Both conserved end residues are part of each CDR3.

V	CDR3
TRBV28	CDKRTGWRANEKLFF
TRBV19	CASSLAGGDTQYF
TRBV28	CASSYWLGGLSSTDTQYF
TRBV11-2	CSSQLWAATGYTF
TRBV7-2	CASSLQGKGVLYGYTF
TRBV5-6	CASSLGTVVLYGYTF
TRBV18	CASSSTGGGDSPLHF
TRBV28	CASRPLTTVMNTEAFF
TRBV13	CASSLERTGLNYEQYF
TRBV13	CASSLEQGALETQYF
TRBV4-3	CASSQDVGVGDTGELFF
TRBV7-9	CASSLVTGNSYEQYF
TRBV5-1	CASSSGLAGVILDEQYF
TRBV10-3	CAISPQGSGASDTQYF
TRBV14	CASSQEWDRLNEQFF
TRBV27	CASSSPGQGGGDGYTF
TRBV2	CASSEAASGKGSQYF
TRBV13	CASSLGRGGELFF
TRBV15	CATSGGTTTTQYF
TRBV27	CASSQQGSQPQHF
TRBV19	CASSIGGSPNYGYTF
TRBV7-9	CASRAGTHKETQYF
TRBV6-4	CASSEGGGAETQYF
TRBV28	CASSKGQGAAGSTDTQYF
TRBV28	CASFGRGPYEQYF
TRBV7-8	CASSPGGQASYNEQFF
TRBV5-5	CASSLPGGGRTDTQYF
TRBV7-9	CASSSRQAAGRTEAFF
TRBV9	CASSVATGGSAGELFF
TRBV19	CASSGVSGNTIYF
TRBV5-6	CASSPGPAAYNEQFF
TRBV6-4	CASSAGTDPEAFF
TRBV5-4	CASSLLLAGISNEQYF
TRBV7-9	CASSSHTGLSGRAAYEQYF
TRBV7-9	CASSATGREDEKLFF
TRBV6-1	CASSAFGQGVSRLYEQYF
TRBV14	CASSQESRETQYF
TRBV27	CASGPSGGGELFF
TRBV6-6	CASSFTARMNTEAFF
TRBV27	CASKPWDRDYNEQFF
TRBV6-6	CASSYSGQDYEQYF
TRBV27	CASSSVPRAYGYTF
TRBV12-3/TRBV12-4	CASSWDSIYGYTF
TRBV28	CASSFPGTAIPAGSYNEQFF
TRBV28	CASSFPEEQYF
TRBV23-1	CASSQKGLVTDTQYF
TRBV6-4	CASSQQGNTGELFF
TRBV27	CASGTGTGIYSNQPQHF
TRBV28	CASSPEMGGTYEQYF
TRBV7-9	CASSTQRGTEAFF
TRBV7-2	CASSFGNSGSRETQYF
TRBV7-2	CASSLGHYGYTF
TRBV9	CASSVEGKWGNTIYF
TRBV30	CAWTGRPTDTQYF
TRBV7-8	CASSLRASGSTDTQYF
TRBV5-1	CASSSSGRVPYSYNEQFF
TRBV5-6	CASSLGPPGTEAFF
TRBV6-1	CASSEGRGQNTGELFF
TRBV7-2	CASSSGTANEKLFF
TRBV4-1	CASSQERDGPSYEQYF